The 16 T cell receptor beta chains in this list originate from one sample, sequenced in a study of PD-L1 blockade in urothelial cancer. Only in-frame clones appear in the TCRdb table, and some are missing; sequencing was by immunoSEQ multiplex PCR. The table lists around 26,000 clones, 75% to 90% of them singletons, with about a third in the top ten. The material sequenced was PBMCs, taken around atezolizumab (anti-PD-L1) treatment. All receptors come from a man aged 55 to 70 with urothelial cancer.

The CDR3 region has the DNA TGTGCCAACCGATTAGCGGGAGGGCCGGGGGAGACCCAGTACTTC. This encodes CANRLAGGPGETQYF. The V and J genes are TRBV2 and TRBJ2-5; TRBD2 aligns across 11 bases. After removal of 10 bases from V and 5 bases from J, the junction contained 12 bases not matched to a gene. The CDR3 runs to 15 residues. Germline-derived CDR1 and CDR2 are SNHLY and FYNNEI.

This clone is a singleton in its sample. DNA for the CDR3: TGCGCCAGCAGCTTGGAGGGGCAAGGCGGGGAGCTGTTTTTT. It translates to CASSLEGQGGELFF. The rearrangement uses TRBV5-1 and TRBJ2-2; D might be TRBD1 (5 bases). Trimming removed 0 bases at V and 7 bases at J, with 10 bases between. The CDR3 is 14 residues long. Germline loops: CDR1 SGHRS, CDR2 YFSETQ.

This clone has a handful of counts. The V call is TRBV27, the J call TRBJ1-1; TRBD1 might be the D (5 bases). Trimming removed 4 bases at V and 4 bases at J, with 10 bases between. Germline V gene data show CDR1 as MNHEY and CDR2 as SMNVEV (reference sequence). This CDR3 region has 13 residues. DNA of the CDR3: TGTGCCAGCAGTTCCAGGGCGAGCACTGAAGCTTTCTTT. This codes for CASSSRASTEAFF.

The J gene is TRBJ1-1, the V gene TRBV7-9; D call uncertain. V dropped 4 bases and J dropped 5 bases, with 14 bases sitting between them. CDR1 is SEHNR, CDR2 FQNEAQ, per germline (reference sequence). This CDR3 contains 14 residues. CDR3 sequence reads: CASSSIGRGTEAFF. The CDR3 coding sequence is TGTGCCAGCAGCTCGATAGGCCGGGGAACTGAAGCTTTCTTT.

V is TRBV28 and J is TRBJ2-7, with 9 bases lining up with TRBD1. V lost 2 bases, J lost 2 bases, and 19 bases stayed unmatched. Germline-derived CDR1 and CDR2 are MDHEN and SYDVKM. The CDR3 is made up of 20 amino acids. The CDR3 spells CASSLGIYRTGVRRTYEQYF. Written as DNA, the CDR3 is TGTGCCAGCAGTTTAGGGATATACCGGACAGGGGTTCGGCGAACCTACGAGCAGTACTTC.

The chain combines TRBV6-1 with TRBJ1-3; 7 bases map to TRBD1. This CDR3 contains 15 residues. Germline values: CDR1 MNHNS, CDR2 SASEGT. With V trimmed by 1 base and J by 3 bases, 3 bases remained unmatched. This chain's CDR3 is CASSEGAGGGNTIYF. CDR3 DNA: TGTGCCAGCAGTGAAGGGGCAGGGGGTGGAAACACCATATATTTT.

This chain connects TRBV7-3 to TRBJ1-1; D remains unclear. Germline CDR1 SGHTA, CDR2 FQGTGA. The germline V and J ends were trimmed by 5 bases and 4 bases, with 17 bases remaining between them. The CDR3 sequence is 15 residues long. CDR3: CASSVTPSQATEAFF. The CDR3 DNA follows: TGTGCCAGCAGCGTGACACCGAGCCAGGCCACTGAAGCTTTCTTT. Combining the CDR3 with reference TRBV7-3 and TRBJ1-1 gives the whole variable domain GAGVSQTPSNKVTEKGKYVELRCDPISGHTALYWYRQSLGQGPEFLIYFQGTGAADDSGLPNDRFFAVRPEGSVSTLKIQRTERGDSAVYLCASSVTPSQATEAFFGQGTRLTVV.

The genes are TRBV5-8 and TRBJ2-2; D is possibly TRBD1 (6 bases). This CDR3 has 16 amino acids. V was shortened by 1 base and J by 4 bases, with 14 bases between the two germline ends. The germline CDR1 and CDR2 sequences are SGHTS and YDEGEE. The CDR3 loop reads CASSLYGARGTGELFF. CDR3 nucleotides: TGTGCCAGCAGCTTGTACGGGGCCAGGGGCACCGGGGAGCTGTTTTTT.

The rearrangement joins TRBV7-2 to TRBJ1-2; 9 bases are shared with TRBD1. Germline CDR1 and CDR2: SGHTA and FQGNSA. J was trimmed by 8 bases and V by 4 bases; bases with no gene match: 8. This CDR3 has 14 amino acids. CDR3 DNA: TGTGCCAGCAGCTCCCGGACAGGGGCGGGGGGCTACACCTTC. Its protein product is CASSSRTGAGGYTF.

This chain joins TRBV7-2 and TRBJ2-1; 15 bases are a match to TRBD2. V was pared by 6 bases and J by 6 bases, with 3 bases of the junction left unmatched. Germline V gene lookup returns CDR1 SGHTA and CDR2 FQGNSA. The CDR3 is made up of 15 amino acids. CDR3 sequence reads: CASRTGLAGGNEQFF. As DNA, the CDR3 is TGTGCCAGCAGAACGGGACTAGCGGGAGGCAATGAGCAGTTCTTC.

V gene TRBV11-2 combines with J gene TRBJ1-1; 7 bases are a match to TRBD1. J was trimmed by 7 bases and V by 2 bases; bases with no gene match: 4. This CDR3 is 13 amino acids long. Germline lookup yields CDR1 SGHAT and CDR2 FQNNGV. The DNA of the CDR3 is TGTGCCAGCAGCTTAAACGGACAGGTTGAAGCTTTCTTT. Protein: CASSLNGQVEAFF. Complete variable domain (other parts from reference TRBV11-2 and TRBJ1-1): EAGVAQSPRYKIIEKRQSVAFWCNPISGHATLYWYQQILGQGPKLLIQFQNNGVVDDSQLPKDRFSAERLKGVDSTLKIQPAKLEDSAVYLCASSLNGQVEAFFGQGTRLTVV.

V and J are TRBV5-1 and TRBJ2-1; a weak D match, TRBD2 (6 bases). The CDR3 consists of 17 residues. V was clipped by 4 bases and J by 10 bases, with 27 bases between them. Germline V gene data show CDR1 as SGHRS and CDR2 as YFSETQ. The CDR3 reads CASSPGSGVIGWSEQFF. The CDR3 region has the DNA TGCGCCAGCAGCCCGGGGTCGGGGGTTATAGGATGGTCGGAGCAGTTCTTC.

In this sample, this clone turned up a few times. V and J are TRBV30 and TRBJ2-7, with D possibly TRBD1 on 5 matching bases. CDR1 and CDR2 (germline): GTSNPN, SVGIG (reference sequence). V shed 0 bases and J shed 3 bases, with 12 bases lying between them. The CDR3 has 14 amino acids. This CDR3 is CAWSVQARNYEQYF. The CDR3 DNA reads as TGTGCCTGGAGTGTACAGGCCCGAAACTACGAGCAGTACTTC.

This sequence joins TRBV6-5 and TRBJ2-5; 8 bases match TRBD2. The CDR3 is 13 residues long. After removal of 6 bases from V and 5 bases from J, the junction contained 5 bases not matched to a gene. Germline V lookup: CDR1 MNHEY, CDR2 SVGAGI. CDR3 in DNA: TGTGCCAGCAGCCGGACTAGCTTGGAGACCCAGTACTTC. Its translation: CASSRTSLETQYF.

This rearrangement joins TRBV7-2 to TRBJ2-7, with TRBD1 matching over 7 bases. The ends lost 5 bases at V and 2 bases at J; junction bases unmatched: 9. Germline CDR1 and CDR2: SGHTA and FQGNSA. The CDR3 length is 15 residues. Here the CDR3 reads CASSLTGTETYEQYF. DNA of the CDR3: TGTGCCAGCAGCCTAACCGGGACAGAGACCTACGAGCAGTACTTC.

The chain links TRBV30 to TRBJ1-3; possibly TRBD1 for D (6 bases). The CDR3 is made up of 16 amino acids. The germline V gene encodes CDR1 GTSNPN and CDR2 SVGIG (reference sequence). Between the trimmed V and J ends, which lost 5 bases and 4 bases, there was a span of 21 bases. The CDR3 here is CAWDEQGFKSGNTIYF. Here the CDR3 DNA reads TGTGCCTGGGACGAACAGGGTTTTAAGTCGGGAAACACCATATATTTT.